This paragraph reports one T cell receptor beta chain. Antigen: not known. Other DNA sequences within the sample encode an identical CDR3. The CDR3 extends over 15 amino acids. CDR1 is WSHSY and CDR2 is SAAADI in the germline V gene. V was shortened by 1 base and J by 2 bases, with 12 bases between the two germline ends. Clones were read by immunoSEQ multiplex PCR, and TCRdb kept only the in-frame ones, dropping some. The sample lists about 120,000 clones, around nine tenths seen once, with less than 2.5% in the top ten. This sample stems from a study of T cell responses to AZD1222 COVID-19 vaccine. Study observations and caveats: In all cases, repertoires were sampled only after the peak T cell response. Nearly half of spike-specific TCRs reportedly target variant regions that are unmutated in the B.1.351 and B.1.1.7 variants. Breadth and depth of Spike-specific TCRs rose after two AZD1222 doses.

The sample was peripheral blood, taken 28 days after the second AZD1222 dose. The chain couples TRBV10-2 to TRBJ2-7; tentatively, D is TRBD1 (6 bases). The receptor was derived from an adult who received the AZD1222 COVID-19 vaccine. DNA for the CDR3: TGCGCCAGCAGTGAGTGGGCAGGGGAGACCTACGAGCAGTACTTC. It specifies CASSEWAGETYEQYF.